Presented here are 21 T cell receptor beta chains from one specimen sequenced in a study of HIV-infected patients and healthy controls. One entry per CDR3 protein, called by TCRdb with MiXCR from the 5' RACE reads. The data contain 50,000 to 80,000 distinct CDR3 sequences, roughly 19% of them singletons. Sequenced: CD4+ T cells from blood. All receptors derive from a human donor in good health.

This clonotype was seen just once. A much larger clone sits a single nucleotide away, making a read error possible. The rearrangement uses TRBV29-1 and TRBJ2-5; TRBD1 is a possible D gene (5 bases). This CDR3 has 13 residues. Germline CDR1 reads SQVTM; CDR2 reads ANQGSEA. CDR3 sequence: CSVEDGAKETKYF. CDR3 bases: TGCAGCGTTGAAGATGGGGCCAAAGAGACCAAGTACTTC.

This clonotype has a count of ten or more. The chain combines TRBV3-1 with TRBJ2-2, with 9 nucleotides matching TRBD2. Germline V lookup: CDR1 LGHDT, CDR2 YNNKEL (reference sequence). Trimming at V came to 2 bases and at J to 0 bases, leaving 1 base not matched to a gene. This CDR3 is 16 amino acids long. The CDR3 sequence is CASSQSSGTNTGELFF. The DNA of the CDR3 is TGTGCCAGCAGCCAATCTAGCGGGACGAACACCGGGGAGCTGTTTTTT.

In this sample, this clonotype turned up many times. This chain joins TRBV6-5 and TRBJ1-5; D is unclear. Germline-derived CDR1 and CDR2 are MNHEY and SVGAGI. V lost 8 bases and J 2 bases, leaving 7 bases between the germline ends. This CDR3 comprises 12 residues. CDR3 nucleotides: TGTGCCAGCGGGCAGGGCAATCAGCCCCAGCATTTT. Residues: CASGQGNQPQHF.

This clonotype was found many times. J is TRBJ1-1 and V is TRBV3-1, with D perhaps matching TRBD1 (5 bases). V was shortened by 4 bases and J by 5 bases, with 14 bases between the two germline ends. The CDR3 spans 14 residues. Germline-derived CDR1 and CDR2 are LGHDT and YNNKEL (reference sequence). The CDR3 coding sequence is TGTGCCAGCAGCCCCCGAACAGGTGGGACTGAAGCTTTCTTT. Its protein product is CASSPRTGGTEAFF.

V usage is TRBV11-2 and J usage is TRBJ2-5; the match to TRBD2 covers 12 bases. Trimming removed 4 bases from V and 1 base from J; junction bases left unmatched: 4. Looked up from germline, CDR1 is SGHAT and CDR2 is FQNNGV. The CDR3 is 16 amino acids. The CDR3 bases are TGTGCCAGCAGCTCACTAGCGGGAGGCCGCCAAGAGACCCAGTACTTC. Encoded protein: CASSSLAGGRQETQYF. Combining the CDR3 with reference TRBV11-2 and TRBJ2-5 gives the whole variable domain EAGVAQSPRYKIIEKRQSVAFWCNPISGHATLYWYQQILGQGPKLLIQFQNNGVVDDSQLPKDRFSAERLKGVDSTLKIQPAKLEDSAVYLCASSSLAGGRQETQYFGPGTRLLVL.

The rearrangement links TRBV12-3 or TRBV12-4 to TRBJ2-5, with 7 bases lining up with TRBD1. V lost 1 base and J lost 2; bases outside the gene matches: 7. The CDR3 has 16 residues. The CDR3 DNA follows: TGTGCCAGCAGTTTAGTTTGGACAGGAATTCAAGAGACCCAGTACTTC. Protein sequence: CASSLVWTGIQETQYF.

This clonotype was picked up a small number of times. V gene TRBV14 combines with J gene TRBJ2-5; D is unclear. V was shortened by 4 bases and J by 3 bases, with 6 bases between the two germline ends. Germline values: CDR1 SGHDN, CDR2 FVKESK. This CDR3 comprises 12 residues. In nucleotides, the CDR3 is TGTGCCAGCAGCCCATGGGAAGAGACCCAGTACTTC. Its protein product is CASSPWEETQYF.

The chain combines TRBV4-1 with TRBJ1-6; D might be TRBD1 (5 bases). CDR1 is MGHRA, CDR2 YSYEKL, per germline. Trimming shortened V by 1 base and J by 0 bases, and 10 bases separated the two germline ends. The CDR3 extends over 17 amino acids. The DNA of the CDR3 is TGCGCCAGCAGCCAAGGACAGCCGAGCTCCTATAATTCACCCCTCCACTTT. This encodes CASSQGQPSSYNSPLHF.

The genes are TRBV30 and TRBJ1-1; D gene unclear. This CDR3 has 15 residues. Trimming shortened V by 0 bases and J by 4 bases, and 15 bases separated the two germline ends. Germline V gives CDR1 GTSNPN, CDR2 SVGIG (reference sequence). The CDR3 nucleotides read TGTGCCTGGAGTGTTTCCGCTTTGGGGTTCACTGAAGCTTTCTTT. Protein: CAWSVSALGFTEAFF.

The sample holds a few counts of this clonotype. V usage is TRBV27 and J usage is TRBJ2-1; either TRBD1 or TRBD2 may fit D (5 bases each). V lost 5 bases and J lost 2, with 25 bases in between. The CDR3 totals 19 residues. Germline CDR1 and CDR2: MNHEY and SMNVEV (reference sequence). The CDR3 DNA follows: TGTGCCAGCAGTCCTCGGATCGGGGCCGGGACCCCTACCTACAATGAGCAGTTCTTC. It yields the protein CASSPRIGAGTPTYNEQFF.

This clonotype was seen many times. This sequence joins TRBV13 and TRBJ2-2, with D tentatively TRBD2 (6 bases). Germline V CDR1 and CDR2: PRHDT, FYEKMQ (reference sequence). The length of the CDR3 is 14 residues. V was pared by 3 bases and J by 4 bases, with 9 bases between. The CDR3 DNA reads TGTGCCAGCAGCTTCCGGGACTTCACCGGGGAGCTGTTTTTT. Translation: CASSFRDFTGELFF.

Ten or more counts support this clonotype. This chain connects TRBV4-1 to TRBJ1-5; the D is unclear. CDR1 is MGHRA, CDR2 YSYEKL, per germline. The CDR3 sequence is 15 residues long. V shed 0 bases and J shed 5 bases, with 11 bases lying between them. CDR3: CASSQEIYVYQPQHF. Here the CDR3 DNA reads TGCGCCAGCAGCCAAGAAATCTATGTTTATCAGCCCCAGCATTTT.

This clonotype was recorded many times. The chain uses TRBV2 and TRBJ2-3, with 10 bases identical to TRBD1. This CDR3 has 20 residues. The germline CDR1 and CDR2 sequences are SNHLY and FYNNEI. V lost 4 bases and J lost 0; bases outside the gene matches: 16. The chain's CDR3 is CASSAPGQGPLFSSTDTQYF. The CDR3 coding sequence is TGTGCCAGCAGTGCTCCGGGACAGGGGCCGCTGTTTTCAAGCACAGATACGCAGTATTTT.

V and J are TRBV5-4 and TRBJ2-7; no clear D gene. This CDR3 comprises 13 residues. V lost 0 bases, J lost 4 bases, and 8 bases lay in between. Germline V gene sequence: CDR1 SGHNT, CDR2 YYREEE (reference sequence). CDR3 sequence (DNA): TGTGCCAGCAGCTTGGATGGCAGGTACGAGCAGTACTTC. Protein product: CASSLDGRYEQYF. The variable domain in full, completed from reference TRBV5-4 and TRBJ2-7, reads ETGVTQSPTHLIKTRGQQVTLRCSSQSGHNTVSWYQQALGQGPQFIFQYYREEENGRGNFPPRFSGLQFPNYSSELNVNALELDDSALYLCASSLDGRYEQYFGPGTRLTVT.

The gene calls are TRBV6-5 and TRBJ2-1; the match to TRBD2 covers 9 bases. Germline CDR1 MNHEY, CDR2 SVGAGI. The V and J ends lost 8 bases and 9 bases, in that order; junction bases with no gene match: 11. The CDR3 has 14 residues. CDR3 amino acids: CASAGAGGPFEQFF. In nucleotides, the CDR3 is TGTGCCAGCGCCGGGGCGGGAGGGCCATTTGAGCAGTTCTTC.

Ten or more counts support this clonotype. J is TRBJ2-1 and V is TRBV20-1; unclear D gene. V was shortened by 0 bases and J by 3 bases, with 9 bases between the two germline ends. The CDR3 extends over 14 amino acids. Germline lookup yields CDR1 DFQATT and CDR2 SNEGSKA (reference sequence). The CDR3 DNA reads TGCAGTGCTAGAGATCGAGTACGCTACAATGAGCAGTTCTTC. Translation: CSARDRVRYNEQFF.

The V gene is TRBV14, the J gene TRBJ2-3; 14 positions match TRBD2. This CDR3 contains 17 residues. Germline assignment: CDR1 SGHDN and CDR2 FVKESK. V was clipped by 5 bases and J by 4 bases; unmatched bases: 8. CDR3 protein: CASSRTGLAGAPDTQYF. The CDR3 DNA is TGTGCCAGCAGCAGAACGGGACTAGCGGGGGCTCCAGATACGCAGTATTTT.

This clonotype came up many times. CDR3: CSVNPIAGSYNEQFF. For the CDR3, the DNA is TGCAGCGTCAACCCCATAGCGGGATCCTACAATGAGCAGTTCTTC. The V and J genes are TRBV29-1 and TRBJ2-1, with 8 bases that match TRBD2. From germline, CDR1 is SQVTM and CDR2 ANQGSEA. V gave up 6 bases and J gave up 1 base; unmatched junction bases: 8. There are 15 residues in the CDR3.

There are many counts of this clonotype. The chain carries TRBV5-1 and TRBJ1-2; maybe TRBD1 (5 bases). V lost 0 bases to trimming and J lost 7 bases, with 13 bases between them. The CDR3 length is 14 residues. Germline loops: CDR1 SGHRS, CDR2 YFSETQ. Here the CDR3 reads CASSLAGWDAGYTF. CDR3 sequence (DNA): TGCGCCAGCAGCTTGGCCGGCTGGGACGCTGGCTACACCTTC. Combining the CDR3 with reference TRBV5-1 and TRBJ1-2 gives the whole variable domain KAGVTQTPRYLIKTRGQQVTLSCSPISGHRSVSWYQQTPGQGLQFLFEYFSETQRNKGNFPGRFSGRQFSNSRSEMNVSTLELGDSALYLCASSLAGWDAGYTFGSGTRLTVV.

The chain uses TRBV20-1 and TRBJ1-1; D is possibly TRBD1 (6 bases). V shed 3 bases and J shed 5 bases, with 22 bases lying between them. The germline gives CDR1 DFQATT, CDR2 SNEGSKA (reference sequence). CDR3 length: 16 residues. CDR3 coding DNA: TGCAGTGCTAGCGGTGCGTTTACTGGGGGGGCAACTGAAGCTTTCTTT. Residues: CSASGAFTGGATEAFF.

V and J are TRBV12-3 or TRBV12-4 and TRBJ1-1; D is unresolved. The CDR3 totals 13 residues. V lost 6 bases and J lost 4, with 12 bases in between. The CDR3 DNA reads TGTGCCAGCAGGCCTAGTGGTGTCACTGAAGCTTTCTTT. Amino acids: CASRPSGVTEAFF.